This record concerns one T cell receptor (beta chain) sequence. Combining a sample-barcoded 5' primer with a J-beta primer mix, a second PCR ran for 7 to 11 cycles. TCRdb re-called the 5' RACE reads through MiXCR, storing one row per CDR3 protein. The sample has about 580,000 distinct CDR3 sequences; more than 45% are singletons. This entry is derived from a study of blood T cells in healthy people across ages. The CDR3 is 13 amino acids. The receptor's source is a man aged 80 or over in good health. Sequencing input: blood. The rearrangement links TRBV21-1 to TRBJ2-1; the D segment call TRBD2 is taken from the table without a DNA check. TRBV21-1 is a known pseudogene. The CDR3 sequence: CASSPYGPNEQFF. The DNA of the CDR3 is TGTGCCAGCAGTCCCTATGGCCCTAATGAGCAGTTCTTC.